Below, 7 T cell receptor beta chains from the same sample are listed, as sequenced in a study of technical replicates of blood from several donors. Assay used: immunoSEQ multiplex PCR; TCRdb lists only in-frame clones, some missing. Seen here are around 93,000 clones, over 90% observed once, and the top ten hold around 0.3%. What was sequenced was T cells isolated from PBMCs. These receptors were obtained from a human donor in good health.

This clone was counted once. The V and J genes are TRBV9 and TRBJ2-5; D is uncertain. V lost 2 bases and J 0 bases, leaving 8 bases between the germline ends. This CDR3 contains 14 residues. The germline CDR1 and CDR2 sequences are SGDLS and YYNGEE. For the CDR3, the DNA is TGTGCCAGCAGCGTCCAAATGTACCAAGAGACCCAGTACTTC. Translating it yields CASSVQMYQETQYF.

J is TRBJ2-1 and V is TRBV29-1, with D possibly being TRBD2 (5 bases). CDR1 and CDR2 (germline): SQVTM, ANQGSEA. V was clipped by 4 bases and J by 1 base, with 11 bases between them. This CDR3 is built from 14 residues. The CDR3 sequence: CSVVRVRSYNEQFF. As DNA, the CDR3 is TGCAGCGTTGTGCGGGTAAGATCCTACAATGAGCAGTTCTTC.

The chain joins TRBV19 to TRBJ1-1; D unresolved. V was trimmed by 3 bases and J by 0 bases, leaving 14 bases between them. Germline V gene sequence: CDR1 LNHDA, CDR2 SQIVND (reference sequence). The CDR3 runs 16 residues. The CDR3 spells CASSIAVPQMNTEAFF. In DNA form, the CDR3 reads TGTGCCAGTAGTATTGCGGTTCCCCAAATGAACACTGAAGCTTTCTTT.

CDR3 sequence reads: CASSLRSSGTSTDTQYF. As DNA, the CDR3 is TGTGCCAGCAGCCTTCGATCTAGCGGGACGAGCACAGATACGCAGTATTTT. The V call is TRBV4-2, the J call TRBJ2-3; 9 bases are shared with TRBD2. Germline V CDR1 and CDR2: LGHNA, YNFKEQ. The CDR3 extends over 17 amino acids. V lost 4 bases and J lost 0; bases outside the gene matches: 8.

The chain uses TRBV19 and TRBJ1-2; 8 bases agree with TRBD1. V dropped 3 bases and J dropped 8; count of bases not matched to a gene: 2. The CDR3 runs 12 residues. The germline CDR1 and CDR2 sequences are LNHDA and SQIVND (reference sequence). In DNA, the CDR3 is TGTGCCAGTAGTATCTGGACAGGGGGCTACACCTTC. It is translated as CASSIWTGGYTF.

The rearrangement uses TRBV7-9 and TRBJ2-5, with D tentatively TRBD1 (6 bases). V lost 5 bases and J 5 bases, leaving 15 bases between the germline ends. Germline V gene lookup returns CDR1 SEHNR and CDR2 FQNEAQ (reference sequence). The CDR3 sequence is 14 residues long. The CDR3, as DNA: TGTGCCAGCAGCCGGGACACCCTGGAGGAGACCCAGTACTTC. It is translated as CASSRDTLEETQYF.

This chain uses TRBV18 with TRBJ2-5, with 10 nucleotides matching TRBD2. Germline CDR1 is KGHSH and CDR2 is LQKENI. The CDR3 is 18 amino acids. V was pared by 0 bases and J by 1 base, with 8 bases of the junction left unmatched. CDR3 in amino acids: CASSPPMNSGRLQETQYF. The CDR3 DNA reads TGTGCCAGCTCACCACCGATGAATAGCGGGAGGCTCCAAGAGACCCAGTACTTC. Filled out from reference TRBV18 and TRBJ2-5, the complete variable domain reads NAGVMQNPRHLVRRRGQEARLRCSPMKGHSHVYWYRQLPEEGLKFMVYLQKENIIDESGMPKERFSAEFPKEGPSILRIQQVVRGDSAAYFCASSPPMNSGRLQETQYFGPGTRLLVL.